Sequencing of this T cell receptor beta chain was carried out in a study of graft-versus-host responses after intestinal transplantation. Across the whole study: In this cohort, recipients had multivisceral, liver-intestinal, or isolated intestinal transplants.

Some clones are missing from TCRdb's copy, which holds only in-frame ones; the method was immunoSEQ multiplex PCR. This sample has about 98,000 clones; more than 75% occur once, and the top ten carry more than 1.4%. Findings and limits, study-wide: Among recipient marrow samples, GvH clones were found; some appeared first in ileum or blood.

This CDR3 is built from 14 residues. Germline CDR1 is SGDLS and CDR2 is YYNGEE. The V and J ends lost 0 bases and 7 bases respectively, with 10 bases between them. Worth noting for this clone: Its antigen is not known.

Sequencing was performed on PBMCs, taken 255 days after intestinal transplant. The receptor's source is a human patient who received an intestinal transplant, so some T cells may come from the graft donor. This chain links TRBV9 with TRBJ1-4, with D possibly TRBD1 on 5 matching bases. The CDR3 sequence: CASSVGGAAEKLFF. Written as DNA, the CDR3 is TGTGCCAGCAGCGTAGGAGGGGCGGCTGAAAAACTGTTTTTT.